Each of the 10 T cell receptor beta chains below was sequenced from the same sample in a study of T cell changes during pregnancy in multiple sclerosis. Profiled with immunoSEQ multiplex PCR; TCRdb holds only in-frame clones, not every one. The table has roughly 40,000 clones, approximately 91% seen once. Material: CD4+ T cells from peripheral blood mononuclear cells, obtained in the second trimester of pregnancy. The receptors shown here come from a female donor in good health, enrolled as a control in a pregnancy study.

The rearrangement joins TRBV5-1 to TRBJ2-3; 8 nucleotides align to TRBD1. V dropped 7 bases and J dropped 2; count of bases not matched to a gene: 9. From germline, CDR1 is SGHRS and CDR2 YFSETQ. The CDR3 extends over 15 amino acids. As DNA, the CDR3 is TGCGCCAGCCGAACCGGGACAGGCGTCACAGATACGCAGTATTTT. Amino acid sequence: CASRTGTGVTDTQYF.

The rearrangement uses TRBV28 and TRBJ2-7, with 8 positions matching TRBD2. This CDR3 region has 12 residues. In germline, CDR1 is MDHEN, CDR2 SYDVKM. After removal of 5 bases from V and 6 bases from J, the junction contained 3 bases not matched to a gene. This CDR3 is CASSAGGPEQYF. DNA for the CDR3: TGTGCCAGCAGTGCGGGAGGCCCCGAGCAGTACTTC.

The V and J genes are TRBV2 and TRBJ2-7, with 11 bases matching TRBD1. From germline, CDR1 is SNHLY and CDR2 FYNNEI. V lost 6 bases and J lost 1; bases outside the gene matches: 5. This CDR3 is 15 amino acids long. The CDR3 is CASSGQGALSYEQYF. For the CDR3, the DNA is TGTGCCAGCAGCGGACAGGGGGCGCTTTCCTACGAGCAGTACTTC. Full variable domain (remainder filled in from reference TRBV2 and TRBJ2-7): EPEVTQTPSHQVTQMGQEVILRCVPISNHLYFYWYRQILGQKVEFLVSFYNNEISEKSEIFDDQFSVERPDGSNFTLKIRSTKLEDSAMYFCASSGQGALSYEQYFGPGTRLTVT.

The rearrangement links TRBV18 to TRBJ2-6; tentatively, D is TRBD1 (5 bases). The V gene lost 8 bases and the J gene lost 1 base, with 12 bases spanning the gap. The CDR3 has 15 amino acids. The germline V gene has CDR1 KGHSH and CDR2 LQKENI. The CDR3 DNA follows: TGTGCCAGCACCCGTGGGGCTTCTGGGGCCAACGTCCTGACTTTC. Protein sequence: CASTRGASGANVLTF.

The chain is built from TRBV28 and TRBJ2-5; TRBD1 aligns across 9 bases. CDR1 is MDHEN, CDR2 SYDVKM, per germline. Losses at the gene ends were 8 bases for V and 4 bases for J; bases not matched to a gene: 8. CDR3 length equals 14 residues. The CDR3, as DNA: TGTGCCAGCTATCCGGGACAGGGTCCAGAGACCCAGTACTTC. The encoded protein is CASYPGQGPETQYF.

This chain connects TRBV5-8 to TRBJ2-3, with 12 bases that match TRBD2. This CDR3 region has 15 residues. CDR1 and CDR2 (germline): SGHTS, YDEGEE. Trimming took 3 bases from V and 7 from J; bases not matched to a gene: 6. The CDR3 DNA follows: TGTGCCAGCAGCTCCCCACTAGCGGGAGGACATACGCAGTATTTT. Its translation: CASSSPLAGGHTQYF.

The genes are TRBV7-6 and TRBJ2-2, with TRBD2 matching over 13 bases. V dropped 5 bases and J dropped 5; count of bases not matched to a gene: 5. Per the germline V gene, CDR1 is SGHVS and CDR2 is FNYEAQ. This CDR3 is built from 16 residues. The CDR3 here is CASSPGLAGITGELFF. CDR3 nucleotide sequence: TGTGCCAGCAGCCCGGGACTAGCGGGAATTACCGGGGAGCTGTTTTTT. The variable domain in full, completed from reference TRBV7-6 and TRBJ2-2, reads GAGVSQSPRYKVTKRGQDVALRCDPISGHVSLYWYRQALGQGPEFLTYFNYEAQQDKSGLPNDRFSAERPEGSISTLTIQRTEQRDSAMYRCASSPGLAGITGELFFGEGSRLTVL.

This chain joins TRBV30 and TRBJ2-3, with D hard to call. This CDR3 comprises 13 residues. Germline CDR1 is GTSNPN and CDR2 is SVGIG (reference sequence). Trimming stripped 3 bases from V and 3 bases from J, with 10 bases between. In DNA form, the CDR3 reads TGTGCCTGGAGAAAAGCGTCGACAGATACGCAGTATTTT. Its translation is CAWRKASTDTQYF.

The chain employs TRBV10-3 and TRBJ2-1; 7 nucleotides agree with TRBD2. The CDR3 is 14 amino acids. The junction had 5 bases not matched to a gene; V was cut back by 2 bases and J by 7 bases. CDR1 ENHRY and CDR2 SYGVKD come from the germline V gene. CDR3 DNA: TGTGCCATCAGTGAGGCTTACGGGAGGAATGAGCAGTTCTTC. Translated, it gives CAISEAYGRNEQFF.

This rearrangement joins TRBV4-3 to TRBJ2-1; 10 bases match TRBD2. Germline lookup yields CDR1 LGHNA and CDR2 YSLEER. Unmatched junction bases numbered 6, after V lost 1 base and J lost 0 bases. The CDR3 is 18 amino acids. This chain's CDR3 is CASSQGLAGAVSYNEQFF. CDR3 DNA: TGCGCCAGCAGCCAAGGACTAGCGGGTGCTGTCTCCTACAATGAGCAGTTCTTC.